One sample yielded the 17 T cell receptor beta chains listed below, sequenced in a study of CXCR3-negative and CXCR3-positive naive CD8 T cells. The antigens of these receptors remain unknown. TRB cDNA libraries were made by UMI-labeled 5' RACE. After re-calling the 5' RACE reads, TCRdb lists one entry per CDR3 protein, DNA absent. The sample table includes about 5,000 distinct CDR3 sequences. Whole-study findings and limits: CXCR3-positive naive cells had TRB CDR3s that were more hydrophobic than CXCR3-negative naive cells had.

Sequencing was performed on naive CXCR3+ CD8+ T cells from blood. Indicated subset: CD45RO-CCR7+CD27+CD95- naive CD8+ T cells expressing CXCR3 (TNR3+). The receptor source for this set is a human donor in good health. Some clones in this sample may be carry-over from other donors' samples.

This clonotype counts as medium-sized (0.01 to 0.1%) by frequency. The chain combines TRBV12-3 or TRBV12-4 with TRBJ2-5; the TRBD2 assignment by TCRdb is unverifiable without DNA. The CDR3 runs 15 residues. The CDR3 region is CASSLGTPTKETQYF.

The chain recombines TRBV7-9 with TRBJ1-2; checking the TCRdb D call of TRBD1 is not possible without DNA. Germline V gene data show CDR1 as SEHNR and CDR2 as FQNEAQ (reference sequence). This CDR3 has 14 amino acids. CDR3 region: CASSSGQGSYGYTF.

This clonotype is medium-sized by frequency. V is TRBV4-3 and J is TRBJ2-1. The CDR3 is 18 amino acids. Germline V gene sequence: CDR1 LGHNA, CDR2 YSLEER. The CDR3 reads CASSQDRNGGGSYNEQFF.

This clonotype counts as medium-sized by frequency. V and J are TRBV7-6 and TRBJ2-3; lacking DNA, the TRBD2 call made by TCRdb goes unchecked. Germline V gene lookup returns CDR1 SGHVS and CDR2 FNYEAQ. This CDR3 comprises 16 residues. CDR3 amino acids: CASSRTGLAGTDTQYF.

The V call is TRBV7-9, the J call TRBJ1-1; TCRdb indicates TRBD1, and absent DNA this call remains unverified. Germline V gives CDR1 SEHNR, CDR2 FQNEAQ (reference sequence). There are 14 residues in the CDR3. CDR3 residues: CASSRQGIGGVSFF.

The chain is built from TRBV15 and TRBJ2-1; with no DNA, the TCRdb D assignment of TRBD2 cannot be verified. There are 13 residues in the CDR3. Germline loops: CDR1 LNHNV, CDR2 YYDKDF (reference sequence). CDR3: CATRSGGYNEQFF.

The chain is built from TRBV7-2 and TRBJ2-3; the TRBD2 assignment by TCRdb is unverifiable without DNA. The germline gives CDR1 SGHTA, CDR2 FQGNSA. The CDR3 length is 15 residues. Here the CDR3 reads CASSVAGPSTDTQYF.

This clonotype is labeled medium-sized based on frequency. The V gene is TRBV5-1, the J gene TRBJ2-5; TCRdb gives TRBD2 as the D gene, but with no DNA this cannot be confirmed. The CDR3 has 16 residues. Germline V gene sequence: CDR1 SGHRS, CDR2 YFSETQ. CDR3 in amino acids: CASSLAGLLIQETQYF.

This clonotype is medium-sized (0.01 to 0.1%) by frequency. The rearrangement links TRBV27 to TRBJ2-4; TCRdb names TRBD2, which stays unverified in the absence of DNA. This CDR3 spans 14 amino acids. Germline loops: CDR1 MNHEY, CDR2 SMNVEV (reference sequence). This CDR3 reads CASSLALAGGLQYF.

This clonotype is medium-sized (0.01 to 0.1%) by frequency. The chain joins TRBV10-3 to TRBJ2-5. This CDR3 has 13 residues. Germline lookup yields CDR1 ENHRY and CDR2 SYGVKD. Here the CDR3 reads CAISESNQETQYF.

This clonotype ranks as medium-sized in terms of frequency. CDR3 loop: CASSQYFVGASPKETQYF. This sequence joins TRBV23-1 and TRBJ2-5. TRBV23-1 has ORF status, its function being uncertain. The CDR3 has 18 amino acids.

The CDR3 reads CSVDRVPEQETQYF. The genes are TRBV20-1 and TRBJ2-5; lacking DNA, the TRBD1 call made by TCRdb goes unchecked. The germline CDR1 and CDR2 sequences are DFQATT and SNEGSKA (reference sequence). This CDR3 has 14 residues.

Measured by frequency, this clonotype is medium-sized. The chain has TRBV29-1 and TRBJ2-5; TCRdb gives TRBD2 as the D gene, but with no DNA this cannot be confirmed. CDR1 SQVTM and CDR2 ANQGSEA come from the germline V gene. This CDR3 has 16 amino acids. The CDR3 loop is CSVWGSSGRNQETQYF.

Here the CDR3 reads CASSQGSVHEQFF. The chain combines TRBV11-3 with TRBJ2-1. CDR1 is SGHNT and CDR2 is YENEEA in the germline V gene. The CDR3 totals 13 residues.

This clonotype is deemed medium-sized by its frequency. The chain uses TRBV6-5 and TRBJ1-6. Germline loops: CDR1 MNHEY, CDR2 SVGAGI. The CDR3 sequence is 12 residues long. The CDR3 here is CASSKQNSPLHF.

This clonotype counts as medium-sized by frequency. This chain joins TRBV29-1 and TRBJ2-1; without DNA, the TCRdb call of TRBD2 cannot be checked. The CDR3 spans 11 residues. Looked up from germline, CDR1 is SQVTM and CDR2 is ANQGSEA. The CDR3 is CSVETTSGRAF.

This clonotype is labeled medium-sized based on frequency. The V call is TRBV20-1, the J call TRBJ2-7; with no DNA, the TCRdb D assignment of TRBD2 cannot be verified. The V gene's germline CDR1 is DFQATT and CDR2 SNEGSKA (reference sequence). This CDR3 contains 14 residues. The CDR3 sequence: CSARDSSGSYEQYF.